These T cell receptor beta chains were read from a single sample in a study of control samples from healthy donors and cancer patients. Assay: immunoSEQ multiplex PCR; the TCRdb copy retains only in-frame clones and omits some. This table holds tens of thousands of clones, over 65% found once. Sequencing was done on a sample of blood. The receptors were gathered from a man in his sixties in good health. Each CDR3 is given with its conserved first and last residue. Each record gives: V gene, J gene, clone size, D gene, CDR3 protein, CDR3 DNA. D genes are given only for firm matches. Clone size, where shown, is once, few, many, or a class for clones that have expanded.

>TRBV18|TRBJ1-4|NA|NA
CASSPRRVEGEKLFF
TGTGCCAGCTCACCACGCAGGGTGGAAGGTGAAAAACTGTTTTTT
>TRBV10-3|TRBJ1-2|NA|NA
CAISESKGDGYTF
TGTGCCATCAGTGAGTCGAAGGGCGATGGCTACACCTTC
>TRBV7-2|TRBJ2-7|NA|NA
CASSLVSGKGEQYF
TGTGCCAGCAGCTTAGTTTCCGGGAAGGGGGAGCAGTACTTC
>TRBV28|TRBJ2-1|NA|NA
CASRMTGALFEQFF
TGTGCCAGCAGAATGACGGGGGCCCTTTTCGAGCAGTTCTTC
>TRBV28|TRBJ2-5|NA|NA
CASSRTASRGTETQYF
TGTGCCAGCAGCCGGACTGCCTCAAGGGGTACGGAGACCCAGTACTTC
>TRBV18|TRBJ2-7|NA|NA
CASSPGPVLSSYEQYF
TGTGCCAGCTCCCCGGGACCAGTTCTCAGCTCCTACGAGCAGTACTTC
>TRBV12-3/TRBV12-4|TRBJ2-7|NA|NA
CASSRQAYEQYF
TGTGCCAGCAGCCGCCAGGCCTACGAGCAGTACTTC
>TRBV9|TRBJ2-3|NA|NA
CASSVGGSTDTQYF
TGTGCCAGCAGCGTAGGAGGGAGCACAGATACGCAGTATTTT
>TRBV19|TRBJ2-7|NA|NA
CASSRTASYEQYF
TGTGCCAGTAGTAGGACAGCCTCCTACGAGCAGTACTTC
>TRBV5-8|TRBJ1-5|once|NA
CASSRGDNQPQHF
TGTGCCAGCAGCCGAGGAGACAATCAGCCCCAGCATTTT
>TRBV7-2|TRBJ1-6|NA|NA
CASSQYRANSPLHF
TGTGCCAGCAGCCAGTACAGGGCTAATTCACCCCTCCACTTT
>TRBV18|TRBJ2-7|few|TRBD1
CASSLGQGEQYF
TGTGCCAGCTCACTGGGACAGGGGGAGCAGTACTTC
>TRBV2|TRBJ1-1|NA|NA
CASSRPTVGAEAFF
TGTGCCAGCAGTCGACCCACCGTGGGGGCTGAAGCTTTCTTT
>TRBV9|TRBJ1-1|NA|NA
CASSVATSRWTEAFF
TGTGCCAGCAGCGTAGCTACGTCCAGGTGGACTGAAGCTTTCTTT
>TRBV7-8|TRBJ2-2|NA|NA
CASSSDPIRTGELFF
TGTGCCAGCAGCTCAGACCCTATCCGCACCGGGGAGCTGTTTTTT
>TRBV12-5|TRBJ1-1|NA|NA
CASGTETEAFF
TGTGCTAGTGGAACGGAGACTGAAGCTTTCTTT
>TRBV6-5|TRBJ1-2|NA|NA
CASSYSNRVEGYTF
TGTGCCAGCAGTTACTCTAACAGGGTGGAAGGCTACACCTTC
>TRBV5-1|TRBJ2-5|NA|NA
CASSRTGIGETQYF
TGCGCCAGCAGCCGAACAGGGATCGGGGAGACCCAGTACTTC
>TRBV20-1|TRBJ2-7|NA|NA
CSARDLGEQYF
TGCAGTGCTAGAGATCTAGGGGAGCAGTACTTC
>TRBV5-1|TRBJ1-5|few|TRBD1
CASSLRPSGGGQPQHF
TGCGCCAGCAGCTTGAGGCCGTCAGGGGGAGGTCAGCCCCAGCATTTT
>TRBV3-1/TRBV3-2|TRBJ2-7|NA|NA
CASSRGQPYEQYF
TGTGCCAGCAGCCGAGGACAGCCCTACGAGCAGTACTTC
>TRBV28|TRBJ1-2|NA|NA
CASRTPGTYTF
TGTGCCAGCAGGACCCCGGGAACCTACACCTTC
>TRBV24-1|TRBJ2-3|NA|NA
CATSESPGDTQYF
TGTGCCACCAGTGAATCCCCCGGGGATACGCAGTATTTT
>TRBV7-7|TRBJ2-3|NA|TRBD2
CARKHPGGIDPEQSTDTQYF
TGTGCCAGAAAACATCCCGGGGGGATCGATCCGGAACAAAGCACAGATACGCAGTATTTT
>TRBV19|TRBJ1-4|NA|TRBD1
CASSRDSITTNEKLFF
TGTGCCAGTAGTCGGGACAGCATAACAACTAATGAAAAACTGTTTTTT
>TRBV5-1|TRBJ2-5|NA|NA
CASSDGSTHQETQYF
TGCGCCAGCAGCGACGGTAGTACTCATCAAGAGACCCAGTACTTC
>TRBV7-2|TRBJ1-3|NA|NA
CASSLGRSGNTIYF
TGTGCCAGCAGCTTAGGGCGGTCTGGAAACACCATATATTTT
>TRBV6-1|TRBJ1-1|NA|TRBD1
CASSEEAGGGTEAFF
TGTGCCAGCAGTGAGGAGGCAGGGGGAGGCACTGAAGCTTTCTTT
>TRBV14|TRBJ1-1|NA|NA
CASSSIYVDTEAFF
TGTGCCAGCAGCTCGATCTACGTGGACACTGAAGCTTTCTTT
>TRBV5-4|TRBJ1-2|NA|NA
CASNQDNYGYTF
TGTGCCAGCAATCAGGACAACTATGGCTACACCTTC
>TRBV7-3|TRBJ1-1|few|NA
CASSLQRNTEAFF
TGTGCCAGCAGCTTACAGAGGAACACTGAAGCTTTCTTT
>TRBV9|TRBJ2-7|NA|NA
CASSVAPTRLGEQYF
TGTGCCAGCAGCGTAGCACCGACTAGATTGGGAGAGCAGTACTTC
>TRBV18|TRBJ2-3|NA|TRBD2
CASSPGGADTQYF
TGTGCCAGCTCACCAGGGGGGGCAGATACGCAGTATTTT
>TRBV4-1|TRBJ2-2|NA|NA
CASSPWDHTNTGELFF
TGCGCCAGCAGCCCCTGGGACCATACGAACACCGGGGAGCTGTTTTTT
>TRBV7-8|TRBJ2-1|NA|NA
CASSLAPGVPYNEQFF
TGTGCCAGCAGCTTAGCGCCAGGGGTCCCATACAATGAGCAGTTCTTC
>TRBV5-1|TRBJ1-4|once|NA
CASSPDPGSSDEEKLFF
TGCGCCAGCAGCCCCGACCCAGGAAGTTCGGATGAAGAAAAACTGTTTTTT
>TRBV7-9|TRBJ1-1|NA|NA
CASIFVPTANTEAFF
TGTGCCAGCATTTTCGTCCCGACAGCGAACACTGAAGCTTTCTTT
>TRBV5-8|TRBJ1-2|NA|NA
CASSLGRTGYHGYTF
TGTGCCAGCAGCTTGGGCCGCACGGGGTATCATGGCTACACCTTC
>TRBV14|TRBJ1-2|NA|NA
CASSLRRANYGYTF
TGTGCCAGCAGCCTTCGCAGAGCTAACTATGGCTACACCTTC
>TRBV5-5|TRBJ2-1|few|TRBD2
CASSLGLAELRPYNEQFF
TGTGCCAGCAGCTTGGGACTAGCCGAACTCCGCCCCTACAATGAGCAGTTCTTC
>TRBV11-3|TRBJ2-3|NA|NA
CASSLSGSTDTQYF
TGTGCCAGCAGCCTCAGCGGGAGCACAGATACGCAGTATTTT
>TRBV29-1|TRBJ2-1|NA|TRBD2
CSVEKTSRGEQFF
TGCAGCGTTGAAAAGACTAGCCGGGGTGAGCAGTTCTTC
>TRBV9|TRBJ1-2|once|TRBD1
CASGRDRGRLGYTF
TGTGCCAGCGGAAGGGACAGGGGGCGATTAGGCTACACCTTC
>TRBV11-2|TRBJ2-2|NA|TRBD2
CASSPQRGNTGELFF
TGTGCCAGCAGCCCCCAGCGGGGCAACACCGGGGAGCTGTTTTTT
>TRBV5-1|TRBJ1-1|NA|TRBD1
CASRSDRAEAFF
TGCGCCAGCAGATCGGACAGGGCTGAAGCTTTCTTT
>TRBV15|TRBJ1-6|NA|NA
CATSPSRGDQTRSYNSPLHF
TGTGCCACCAGCCCAAGTCGGGGGGATCAAACCCGCTCCTATAATTCACCCCTCCACTTT
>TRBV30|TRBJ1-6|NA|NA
CAWNRPTDNSPLHF
TGTGCCTGGAATAGACCGACAGATAATTCACCCCTCCACTTT
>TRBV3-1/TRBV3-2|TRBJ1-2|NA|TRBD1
CASSHHGTDLVYGYTF
TGTGCCAGCAGCCATCATGGGACAGACTTAGTCTATGGCTACACCTTC
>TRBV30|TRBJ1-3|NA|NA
CAWSVRGFGNTIYF
TGTGCCTGGAGTGTAAGAGGTTTTGGAAACACCATATATTTT
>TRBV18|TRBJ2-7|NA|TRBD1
CASSRRPGQGAHEQYF
TGTGCCAGCTCGCGAAGACCGGGACAGGGGGCCCACGAGCAGTACTTC
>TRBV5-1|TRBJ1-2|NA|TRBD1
CASSLGTGGLNGYTF
TGCGCCAGCAGCTTGGGGACAGGGGGTTTAAATGGCTACACCTTC
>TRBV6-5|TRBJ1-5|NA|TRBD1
CASGPTGGGQPQHF
TGTGCCAGCGGCCCGACAGGGGGCGGTCAGCCCCAGCATTTT